This T cell receptor (beta chain) appears in the sequencing data of a study of cytomegalovirus exposure and HLA in healthy donors. Produced via immunoSEQ multiplex PCR; TCRdb's table is partial and in-frame only. The table has over 200,000 clones, over 80% seen once. About this clone: Its antigen is currently unknown.

General observations from the study: Researchers reported that a few CMV-associated chains were confirmed in vitro as CMV antigen-specific. According to a subsequent analysis, TCR clusters identified in the first cohort showed a tendency to co-occur across the 120 validation repertoires.

The germline V gene encodes CDR1 GTSNPN and CDR2 SVGIG (reference sequence). The CDR3 covers 17 residues. Trimming took 4 bases from V and 0 from J, leaving 22 bases between them. Sequences were obtained from PBMCs. The receptor comes from a woman in her 30s in good health and CMV-seropositive. This chain joins TRBV30 and TRBJ2-7; no reliable D call. In DNA form, the CDR3 reads TGTGCCTGGACCAGACCGGCTACCTGGGTCCTCTCCTACGAGCAGTACTTC. It yields the protein CAWTRPATWVLSYEQYF.